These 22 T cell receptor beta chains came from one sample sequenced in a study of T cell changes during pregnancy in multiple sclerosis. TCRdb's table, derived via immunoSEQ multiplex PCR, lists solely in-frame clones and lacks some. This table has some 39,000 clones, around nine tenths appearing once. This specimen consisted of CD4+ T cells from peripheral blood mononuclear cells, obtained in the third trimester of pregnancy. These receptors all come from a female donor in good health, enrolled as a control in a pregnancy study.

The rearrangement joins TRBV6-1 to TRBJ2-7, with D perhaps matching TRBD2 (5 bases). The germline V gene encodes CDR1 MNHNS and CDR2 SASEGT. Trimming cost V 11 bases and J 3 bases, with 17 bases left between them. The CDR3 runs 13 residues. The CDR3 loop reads CACALEVIYEQYF. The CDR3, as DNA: TGTGCCTGCGCCCTGGAGGTAATCTACGAGCAGTACTTC.

CDR3 protein: CASSPLGLAGYEQYF. The CDR3 DNA reads as TGTGCCAGCTCACCACTCGGACTAGCGGGCTACGAGCAGTACTTC. This sequence joins TRBV18 and TRBJ2-7; TRBD2 aligns across 11 bases. The CDR3 contains 15 residues. CDR1 is KGHSH and CDR2 is LQKENI in the germline V gene. Trimming took 1 base from V and 3 from J; bases not matched to a gene: 2.

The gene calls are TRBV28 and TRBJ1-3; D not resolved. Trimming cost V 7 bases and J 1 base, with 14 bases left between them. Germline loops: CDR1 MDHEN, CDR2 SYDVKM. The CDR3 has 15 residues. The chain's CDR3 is CASTRPGLSGNTIYF. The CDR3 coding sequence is TGTGCCAGCACCCGCCCAGGTCTGTCTGGAAACACCATATATTTT.

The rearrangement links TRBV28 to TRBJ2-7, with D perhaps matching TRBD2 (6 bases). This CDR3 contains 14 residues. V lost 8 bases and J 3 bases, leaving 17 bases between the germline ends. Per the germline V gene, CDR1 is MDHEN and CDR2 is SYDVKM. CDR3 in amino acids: CASVSLAGRYEQYF. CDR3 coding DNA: TGTGCCAGCGTTAGTTTGGCGGGACGCTACGAGCAGTACTTC.

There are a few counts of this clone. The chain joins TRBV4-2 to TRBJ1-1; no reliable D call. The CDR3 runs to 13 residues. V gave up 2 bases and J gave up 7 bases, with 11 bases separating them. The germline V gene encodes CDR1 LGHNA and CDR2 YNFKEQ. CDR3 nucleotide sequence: TGTGCCAGCAGCCAACTAGAACAAGGTGAAGCTTTCTTT. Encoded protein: CASSQLEQGEAFF.

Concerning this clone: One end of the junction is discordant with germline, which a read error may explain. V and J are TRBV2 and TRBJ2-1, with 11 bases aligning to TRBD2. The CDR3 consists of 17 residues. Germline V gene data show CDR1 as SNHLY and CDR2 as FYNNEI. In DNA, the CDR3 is TGTGCCAGCAGAGACCCTAGCGGGGGGCTTTCCTACGATGAGCAGTTCTTC. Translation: CASRDPSGGLSYDEQFF. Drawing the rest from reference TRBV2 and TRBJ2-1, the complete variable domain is EPEVTQTPSHQVTQMGQEVILRCVPISNHLYFYWYRQILGQKVEFLVSFYNNEISEKSEIFDDQFSVERPDGSNFTLKIRSTKLEDSAMYFCASRDPSGGLSYDEQFFGPGTRLTVL.

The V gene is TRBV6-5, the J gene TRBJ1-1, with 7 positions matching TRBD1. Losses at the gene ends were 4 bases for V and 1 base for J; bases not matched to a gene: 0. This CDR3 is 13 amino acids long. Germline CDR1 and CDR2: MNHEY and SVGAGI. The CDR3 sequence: CASSWDRNTEAFF. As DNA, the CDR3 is TGTGCCAGCAGTTGGGACAGGAACACTGAAGCTTTCTTT.

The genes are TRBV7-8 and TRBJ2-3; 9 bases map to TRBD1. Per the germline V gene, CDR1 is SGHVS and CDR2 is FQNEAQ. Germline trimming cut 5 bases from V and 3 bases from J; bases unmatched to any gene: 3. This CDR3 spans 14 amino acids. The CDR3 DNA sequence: TGTGCCAGCAGCCACGACAGGGGGACAGATACGCAGTATTTT. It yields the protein CASSHDRGTDTQYF.

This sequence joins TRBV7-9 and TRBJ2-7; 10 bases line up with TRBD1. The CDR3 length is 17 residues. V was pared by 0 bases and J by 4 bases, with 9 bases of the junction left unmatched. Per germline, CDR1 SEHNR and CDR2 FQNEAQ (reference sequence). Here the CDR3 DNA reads TGTGCCAGCAGCTTAGCGAGTGGTGGGACAGGGGTGTACGAGCAGTACTTC. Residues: CASSLASGGTGVYEQYF.

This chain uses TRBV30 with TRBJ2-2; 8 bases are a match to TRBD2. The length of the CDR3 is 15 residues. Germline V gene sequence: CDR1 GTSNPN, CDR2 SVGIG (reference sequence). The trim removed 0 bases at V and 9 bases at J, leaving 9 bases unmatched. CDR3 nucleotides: TGTGCCTGGAGTGTGATTAGCGGGGTTGCGCGGGAGCTGTTTTTT. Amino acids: CAWSVISGVARELFF. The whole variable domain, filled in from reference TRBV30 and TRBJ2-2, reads SQTIHQWPATLVQPVGSPLSLECTVEGTSNPNLYWYRQAAGRGLQLLFYSVGIGQISSEVPQNLSASRPQDRQFILSSKKLLLSDSGFYLCAWSVISGVARELFFGEGSRLTVL.

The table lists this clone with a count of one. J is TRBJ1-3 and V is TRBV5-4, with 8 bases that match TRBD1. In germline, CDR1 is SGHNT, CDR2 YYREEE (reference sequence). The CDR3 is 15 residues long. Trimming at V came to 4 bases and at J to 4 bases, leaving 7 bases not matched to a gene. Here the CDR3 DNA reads TGTGCCAGCAGCCCGCAGGGGGCGACGGGAAACACCATATATTTT. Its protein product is CASSPQGATGNTIYF. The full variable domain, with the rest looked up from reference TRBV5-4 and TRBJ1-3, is ETGVTQSPTHLIKTRGQQVTLRCSSQSGHNTVSWYQQALGQGPQFIFQYYREEENGRGNFPPRFSGLQFPNYSSELNVNALELDDSALYLCASSPQGATGNTIYFGEGSWLTVV.

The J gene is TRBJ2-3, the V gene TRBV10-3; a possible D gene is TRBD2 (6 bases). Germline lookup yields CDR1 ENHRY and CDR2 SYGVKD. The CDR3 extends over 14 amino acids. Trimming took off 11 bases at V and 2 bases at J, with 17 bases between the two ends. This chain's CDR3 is CAAAEGGNTDTQYF. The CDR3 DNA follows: TGTGCCGCGGCGGAAGGAGGGAACACAGATACGCAGTATTTT.

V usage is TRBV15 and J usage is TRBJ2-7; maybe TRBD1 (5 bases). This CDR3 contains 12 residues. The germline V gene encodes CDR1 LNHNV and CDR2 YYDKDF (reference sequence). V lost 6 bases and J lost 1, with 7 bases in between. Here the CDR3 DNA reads TGTGCCACCAGTTACAGGTCCTACGAGCAGTACTTC. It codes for CATSYRSYEQYF.

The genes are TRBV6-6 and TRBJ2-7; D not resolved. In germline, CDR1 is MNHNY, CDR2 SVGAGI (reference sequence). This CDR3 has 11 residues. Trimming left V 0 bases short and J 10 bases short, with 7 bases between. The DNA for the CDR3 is TGTGCCAGCAGTTACTCTACAGCCCAGTACTTC. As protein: CASSYSTAQYF.

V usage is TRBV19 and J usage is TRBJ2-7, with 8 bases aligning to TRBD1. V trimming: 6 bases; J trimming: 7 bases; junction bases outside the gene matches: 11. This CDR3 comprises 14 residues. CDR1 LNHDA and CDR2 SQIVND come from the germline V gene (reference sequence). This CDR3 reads CASSPDRGSGEQYF. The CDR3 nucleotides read TGTGCCAGTAGCCCCGACAGGGGCTCTGGGGAGCAGTACTTC. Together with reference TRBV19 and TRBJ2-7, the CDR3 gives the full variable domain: DGGITQSPKYLFRKEGQNVTLSCEQNLNHDAMYWYRQDPGQGLRLIYYSQIVNDFQKGDIAEGYSVSREKKESFPLTVTSAQKNPTAFYLCASSPDRGSGEQYFGPGTRLTVT.

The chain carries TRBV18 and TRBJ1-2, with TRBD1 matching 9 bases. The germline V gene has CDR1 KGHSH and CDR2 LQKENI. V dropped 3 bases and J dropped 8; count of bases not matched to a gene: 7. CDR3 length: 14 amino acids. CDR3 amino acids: CASSPRQGVDGYTF. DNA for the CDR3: TGTGCCAGCTCACCTCGACAGGGGGTGGACGGCTACACCTTC.

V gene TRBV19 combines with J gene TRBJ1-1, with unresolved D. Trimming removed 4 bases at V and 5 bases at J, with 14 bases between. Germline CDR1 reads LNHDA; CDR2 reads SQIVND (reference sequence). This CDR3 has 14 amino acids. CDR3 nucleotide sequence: TGTGCCAGTAGTAATAAACTCGGCGGGACTGAAGCTTTCTTT. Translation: CASSNKLGGTEAFF.

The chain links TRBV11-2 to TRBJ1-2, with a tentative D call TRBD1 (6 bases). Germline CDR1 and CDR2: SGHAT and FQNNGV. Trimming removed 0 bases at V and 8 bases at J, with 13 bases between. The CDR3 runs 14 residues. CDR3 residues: CASSLDDRLGGYTF. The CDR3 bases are TGTGCCAGCAGCTTAGACGACAGGCTTGGAGGCTACACCTTC.

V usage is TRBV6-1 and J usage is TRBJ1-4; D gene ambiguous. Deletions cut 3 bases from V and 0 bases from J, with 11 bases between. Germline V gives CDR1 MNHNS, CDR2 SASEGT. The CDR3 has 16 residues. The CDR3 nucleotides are TGTGCCAGCAGTGATTGGCGGCCTGCAACTAATGAAAAACTGTTTTTT. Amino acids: CASSDWRPATNEKLFF.

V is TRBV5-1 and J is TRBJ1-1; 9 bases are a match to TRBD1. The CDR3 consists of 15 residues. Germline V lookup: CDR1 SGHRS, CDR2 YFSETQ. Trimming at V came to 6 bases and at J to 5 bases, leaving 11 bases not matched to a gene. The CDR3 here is CASTLTGGALTEAFF. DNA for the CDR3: TGCGCCAGCACCTTAACAGGGGGCGCGTTGACTGAAGCTTTCTTT.

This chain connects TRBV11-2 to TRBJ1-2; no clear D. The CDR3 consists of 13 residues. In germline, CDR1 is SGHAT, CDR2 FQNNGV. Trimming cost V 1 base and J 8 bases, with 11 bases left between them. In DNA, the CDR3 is TGTGCCAGCAGCTTAGTACTAGGGCCCGGCTACACCTTC. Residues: CASSLVLGPGYTF.

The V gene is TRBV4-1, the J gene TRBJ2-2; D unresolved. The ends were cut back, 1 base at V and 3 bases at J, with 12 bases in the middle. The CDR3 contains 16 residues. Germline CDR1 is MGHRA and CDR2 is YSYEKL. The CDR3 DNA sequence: TGCGCCAGCAGCCAAGGAACACTAAAGGACACCGGGGAGCTGTTTTTT. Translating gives CASSQGTLKDTGELFF.